Shown below are 28 T cell receptor beta chains from a single sample sequenced in a study of early T cells in non-severe SARS-CoV-2 infection. TCRdb independently ran MiXCR on the 5' RACE reads; one entry per CDR3 protein. The sample has about 84,000 distinct CDR3 sequences, around an eighth seen once; the top ten hold 2.6%. The sequencing input was whole blood. These receptors all stem from an adult who was a healthcare worker with PCR-confirmed SARS-CoV-2 infection or an uninfected control (not recorded which).

This clonotype was seen ten or more times. The chain has TRBV6-5 and TRBJ1-4; no clear D gene. The CDR3 is made up of 13 amino acids. V was cut by 0 bases and J by 4 bases, with 3 bases left in between. CDR1 is MNHEY, CDR2 SVGAGI, per germline. CDR3 bases: TGTGCCAGCAGTTACTCCAGTAATGAAAAACTGTTTTTT. It is translated as CASSYSSNEKLFF.

The chain joins TRBV7-9 to TRBJ1-4; TRBD1 matches 9 bases. The CDR3 covers 15 residues. From germline, CDR1 is SEHNR and CDR2 FQNEAQ (reference sequence). Trimming removed 3 bases from V and 8 bases from J; junction bases left unmatched: 7. The chain's CDR3 is CASSFLGQGGEKLFF. The CDR3 DNA sequence: TGTGCCAGCAGCTTCCTGGGACAGGGAGGCGAAAAACTGTTTTTT.

This clonotype was detected ten times or more. The genes are TRBV29-1 and TRBJ2-7; the D gene is possibly TRBD2 (5 bases). The CDR3 length is 16 residues. Germline V CDR1 and CDR2: SQVTM, ANQGSEA. V dropped 4 bases and J dropped 0 bases, with 19 bases sitting between them. The CDR3 nucleotides read TGCAGCGTTGTCCACGCTGTGGCGAGGGCCTCCTACGAGCAGTACTTC. Translating it yields CSVVHAVARASYEQYF.

This clonotype was seen repeatedly, ten times or more. The chain has TRBV2 and TRBJ1-1; 8 positions agree with TRBD1. Germline V lookup: CDR1 SNHLY, CDR2 FYNNEI. The CDR3 is made up of 15 amino acids. V lost 7 bases to trimming and J lost 1 base; unmatched junction nucleotides: 8. CDR3 sequence reads: CASKGAGQENTEAFF. The CDR3 DNA is TGTGCCAGCAAGGGAGCGGGACAGGAGAACACTGAAGCTTTCTTT.

This clonotype was seen many times. The rearrangement uses TRBV28 and TRBJ1-2, with 9 bases that match TRBD1. Germline CDR1 reads MDHEN; CDR2 reads SYDVKM. V lost 5 bases to trimming and J lost 0 bases; unmatched junction nucleotides: 4. The CDR3 is 15 amino acids. CDR3 in amino acids: CASSPQGATNYGYTF. The CDR3, as DNA: TGTGCCAGCAGTCCACAGGGGGCCACTAACTATGGCTACACCTTC.

This clonotype was seen many times. This chain joins TRBV29-1 and TRBJ1-1, with a possible D match to TRBD1 (5 bases). Germline assignment: CDR1 SQVTM and CDR2 ANQGSEA. Trimming pared 7 bases from V and 8 bases from J, leaving 20 bases between. This CDR3 comprises 13 residues. The CDR3 protein is CSALPAREGEAFF. In nucleotides, the CDR3 is TGCAGCGCCCTGCCTGCACGGGAGGGGGAAGCTTTCTTT. Full variable domain (outside the CDR3, taken from reference TRBV29-1 and TRBJ1-1): SAVISQKPSRDICQRGTSLTIQCQVDSQVTMMFWYRQQPGQSLTLIATANQGSEATYESGFVIDKFPISRPNLTFSTLTVSNMSPEDSSIYLCSALPAREGEAFFGQGTRLTVV.

There are many counts of this clonotype. The chain carries TRBV7-3 and TRBJ2-2, with D uncertain. In germline, CDR1 is SGHTA, CDR2 FQGTGA. The CDR3 sequence is 13 residues long. Trimming stripped 5 bases from V and 6 bases from J, with 10 bases between. CDR3: CASSPPIPGELFF. DNA of the CDR3: TGTGCCAGCAGCCCTCCGATCCCCGGGGAGCTGTTTTTT.

This clonotype was counted a few times. The J gene is TRBJ1-6, the V gene TRBV6-5; no definite D call. CDR3 length: 16 amino acids. V was trimmed by 1 base and J by 7 bases, leaving 14 bases between them. Germline V gene data show CDR1 as MNHEY and CDR2 as SVGAGI. For the CDR3, the DNA is TGTGCCAGCAGTTACTTGGAGGCGCCGAGGAATTCACCCCTCCACTTT. This encodes CASSYLEAPRNSPLHF.

This clonotype has only a few counts. This chain uses TRBV6-2 or TRBV6-3 with TRBJ2-1; TRBD2 matches at 9 bases. The CDR3 extends over 18 amino acids. With 5 bases clipped from V and 4 bases from J, the junction kept 15 bases outside the gene matches. From germline, CDR1 is MNHEY and CDR2 SVGEGT. The CDR3: CASSPLLTFSGSYNEQFF. The CDR3, as DNA: TGTGCCAGCAGTCCACTGCTAACTTTTAGCGGGAGTTACAATGAGCAGTTCTTC.

This clonotype has a count of ten or more. The chain has TRBV7-6 and TRBJ2-2, with TRBD2 matching 8 bases. The germline CDR1 and CDR2 sequences are SGHVS and FNYEAQ. V was clipped by 5 bases and J by 3 bases; unmatched bases: 11. The CDR3 loop spans 17 amino acids. The CDR3, as DNA: TGTGCCAGCAGCCCTATTCCCGGGGGGGCGGACACCGGGGAGCTGTTTTTT. Protein: CASSPIPGGADTGELFF.

The chain is built from TRBV11-2 and TRBJ2-7, with a tentative D call TRBD2 (6 bases). V dropped 3 bases and J dropped 4 bases, with 10 bases sitting between them. Germline values: CDR1 SGHAT, CDR2 FQNNGV. This CDR3 is built from 13 residues. CDR3 bases: TGTGCCAGCAGCTTCGCAGGGAGGTACGAGCAGTACTTC. It translates to CASSFAGRYEQYF.

A note on this clonotype: It may be a read error: a sequence one base away is much more abundant. This chain uses TRBV12-5 with TRBJ1-1, with TRBD1 as a possible D gene (5 bases). Germline CDR1 reads LGHNT; CDR2 reads FRNRAP. There are 14 residues in the CDR3. Deletions cut 6 bases from V and 4 bases from J, with 15 bases between. Here the CDR3 reads CASGSGISGTEAFF. The CDR3 DNA is TGTGCTAGTGGGTCAGGGATTTCGGGCACTGAAGCTTTCTTT.

This rearrangement joins TRBV12-3 or TRBV12-4 to TRBJ2-2; D unresolved. The CDR3 is 14 amino acids. Trimming removed 0 bases from V and 8 bases from J, with 10 bases in between. For the CDR3, the DNA is TGTGCCAGCAGTTTAGCGCAAGGGTTTGGGGAGCTGTTTTTT. Protein sequence: CASSLAQGFGELFF.

The V and J genes are TRBV29-1 and TRBJ1-5; the match to TRBD1 covers 7 bases. The CDR3 is made up of 12 amino acids. Trimming took 7 bases from V and 3 from J; bases not matched to a gene: 3. Per germline, CDR1 SQVTM and CDR2 ANQGSEA. CDR3 region: CSAGQANQPQHF. The CDR3 bases are TGCAGCGCTGGACAGGCCAATCAGCCCCAGCATTTT.

This clonotype was seen only a few times. V usage is TRBV7-3 and J usage is TRBJ2-1; D could derive from TRBD1 or TRBD2 (5 bases each). V gave up 5 bases and J gave up 7 bases, with 12 bases separating them. The CDR3 consists of 13 residues. Per germline, CDR1 SGHTA and CDR2 FQGTGA. CDR3 region: CASSPSGGNEQFF. The CDR3 DNA follows: TGTGCCAGCAGCCCAAGTGGGGGTAATGAGCAGTTCTTC.

This clonotype has at least ten counts. The chain carries TRBV20-1 and TRBJ2-1; TRBD2 matches 7 bases. Germline CDR1 and CDR2: DFQATT and SNEGSKA (reference sequence). The V gene end was trimmed by 0 bases and the J gene end by 0 bases; junction bases not matched to a gene: 8. The CDR3 extends over 17 amino acids. The CDR3: CSARDREGLSSYNEQFF. CDR3 nucleotides: TGCAGTGCTAGAGATAGGGAGGGGTTAAGCTCCTACAATGAGCAGTTCTTC.

The sample holds many counts of this clonotype. The chain carries TRBV5-1 and TRBJ2-1; weak D call: TRBD2 (5 bases). V lost 1 base to trimming and J lost 7 bases, with 15 bases between them. The CDR3 loop spans 15 amino acids. Germline V gene sequence: CDR1 SGHRS, CDR2 YFSETQ. The DNA for the CDR3 is TGCGCCAGCAGCTTGAGTGGGCTTCGAGGGAATGAGCAGTTCTTC. Protein sequence: CASSLSGLRGNEQFF.

This clonotype was found many times. This chain joins TRBV5-1 and TRBJ1-5, with D unresolved. The CDR3 is made up of 13 amino acids. From germline, CDR1 is SGHRS and CDR2 YFSETQ. The V end lost 0 bases, the J end lost 4 bases, and 5 bases lay between the germline ends. CDR3: CASSLGDNQPQHF. The CDR3 DNA follows: TGCGCCAGCAGCTTGGGTGATAATCAGCCCCAGCATTTT.

This clonotype was picked up many times. The CDR3 loop is CASSINNEQFF. As DNA, the CDR3 is TGTGCCAGCAGCATAAACAATGAGCAGTTCTTC. The chain combines TRBV11-3 with TRBJ2-1; no clear D. Trimming shortened V by 5 bases and J by 5 bases, and 4 bases separated the two germline ends. From germline, CDR1 is SGHNT and CDR2 YENEEA. The CDR3 has 11 amino acids. Full variable domain (remainder filled in from reference TRBV11-3 and TRBJ2-1): EAGVVQSPRYKIIEKKQPVAFWCNPISGHNTLYWYLQNLGQGPELLIRYENEEAVDDSQLPKDRFSAERLKGVDSTLKIQPAELGDSAVYLCASSINNEQFFGPGTRLTVL.

This clonotype was counted many times. The J gene is TRBJ2-7, the V gene TRBV7-2; a possible D gene is TRBD2 (5 bases). The CDR3 sequence is 13 residues long. The ends were cut back, 5 bases at V and 1 base at J, with 9 bases in the middle. Per the germline V gene, CDR1 is SGHTA and CDR2 is FQGNSA. CDR3 in amino acids: CASSHRRSYEQYF. The DNA for the CDR3 is TGTGCCAGCAGCCATCGGAGGTCCTACGAGCAGTACTTC.

This clonotype has a handful of counts. The rearrangement joins TRBV3-1 to TRBJ1-5, with 8 bases aligning to TRBD1. CDR1 and CDR2 from the germline V gene are LGHDT and YNNKEL (reference sequence). The junction had 4 bases not matched to a gene; V was cut back by 3 bases and J by 0 bases. This CDR3 spans 16 amino acids. The CDR3 DNA reads TGTGCCAGCAGCCATGGGACAGGACTTAGCAATCAGCCCCAGCATTTT. This codes for CASSHGTGLSNQPQHF.

The V and J genes are TRBV18 and TRBJ1-2; D perhaps matches TRBD1 (5 bases). This CDR3 spans 16 amino acids. Germline CDR1 reads KGHSH; CDR2 reads LQKENI. Trimming removed 2 bases at V and 0 bases at J, with 13 bases between. In DNA, the CDR3 is TGTGCCAGCTCACCAGAGACAGCCTTTGCTAACTATGGCTACACCTTC. This encodes CASSPETAFANYGYTF.

The gene calls are TRBV10-3 and TRBJ1-4; unclear D gene. V dropped 8 bases and J dropped 4 bases, with 8 bases sitting between them. The CDR3 sequence is 12 residues long. From germline, CDR1 is ENHRY and CDR2 SYGVKD. The CDR3 sequence: CAIGSVNEKLFF. As DNA, the CDR3 is TGTGCCATCGGGTCTGTTAATGAAAAACTGTTTTTT.

Ten or more counts support this clonotype. In DNA form, the CDR3 reads TGTGCCAGCAGCCCCGAGATAGCGGGGGCCGGGGAGCTGTTTTTT. It encodes CASSPEIAGAGELFF. The gene calls are TRBV7-8 and TRBJ2-2, with TRBD2 identical over 9 bases. The CDR3 runs to 15 residues. Germline V gene lookup returns CDR1 SGHVS and CDR2 FQNEAQ. J was trimmed by 6 bases and V by 5 bases; bases with no gene match: 7.

This clonotype was observed at least ten times. The chain couples TRBV7-2 to TRBJ2-2; no firm D call. The CDR3 sequence is 14 residues long. Germline CDR1 reads SGHTA; CDR2 reads FQGNSA. V was cut by 4 bases and J by 6 bases, with 12 bases left in between. The CDR3 region is CASSSTSVAGELFF. The CDR3 DNA sequence: TGTGCCAGCAGCTCGACGTCAGTAGCCGGGGAGCTGTTTTTT.

The V gene is TRBV19, the J gene TRBJ2-1; the match to TRBD2 covers 7 bases. The CDR3 is 15 residues long. Germline V gene sequence: CDR1 LNHDA, CDR2 SQIVND (reference sequence). The V segment lost 6 bases and the J segment 6 bases; nucleotides outside the gene matches: 11. CDR3 loop: CASSPSGGPINEQFF. For the CDR3, the DNA is TGTGCCAGTAGCCCTAGCGGAGGGCCGATCAATGAGCAGTTCTTC.

This clonotype was found a few times. This chain joins TRBV24-1 and TRBJ1-1; 8 positions match TRBD1. The CDR3 is 14 amino acids. Germline CDR1 and CDR2: KGHDR and SFDVKD. Germline trimming cut 4 bases from V and 10 bases from J; bases unmatched to any gene: 10. In DNA, the CDR3 is TGTGCCACCAGTGACCCTAGACAGGGGACAAGAGCTTTCTTT. It yields the protein CATSDPRQGTRAFF.

This clonotype was seen a few times. The chain joins TRBV2 to TRBJ2-3; no firm D call. V lost 7 bases and J 4 bases, leaving 9 bases between the germline ends. Germline CDR1 SNHLY, CDR2 FYNNEI. The CDR3 spans 12 residues. The CDR3 coding sequence is TGTGCCAGCATGTCGCGGTCAGATACGCAGTATTTT. This codes for CASMSRSDTQYF. Using reference TRBV2 and TRBJ2-3 for the parts outside the CDR3, the full variable domain is EPEVTQTPSHQVTQMGQEVILRCVPISNHLYFYWYRQILGQKVEFLVSFYNNEISEKSEIFDDQFSVERPDGSNFTLKIRSTKLEDSAMYFCASMSRSDTQYFGPGTRLTVL.